This is a list of T cell receptor beta chains from one sample in a study of PD-L1 blockade in urothelial cancer. Assay: immunoSEQ multiplex PCR; the TCRdb copy retains only in-frame clones and omits some. The sample lists about 91,000 clones, over 65% occurring once. The sequencing used PBMCs, collected around atezolizumab (anti-PD-L1) treatment. These receptors all come from a man in his 70s with urothelial cancer. The conserved cysteine and the conserved F or W are not part of the CDR3 here. The D gene is left open where the match is weak.

D gene: .
V gene: TRBV10-3
CDR3 protein: AISESGGGVDEKLF

D gene: TRBD2
V gene: TRBV5-6
CDR3 protein: ASSLGLAGVMTGELF

D gene: .
V gene: TRBV4-2
CDR3 protein: ASSQDIGEAGNTIY

D gene: .
V gene: TRBV5-6
CDR3 protein: ASSLADNEKLF

D gene: .
V gene: TRBV5-1
CDR3 protein: ASSLRTGGTGELF

D gene: TRBD2
V gene: TRBV5-1
CDR3 protein: ASSLAGGIGDTQY

D gene: TRBD2
V gene: TRBV11-2
CDR3 protein: ASSLGLAGGLETQY

D gene: .
V gene: TRBV5-1
CDR3 protein: ASSSGTPNSPLH

D gene: .
V gene: TRBV18
CDR3 protein: ASSPGPDKMAF

D gene: .
V gene: TRBV18
CDR3 protein: ASSEQTANTEAF

D gene: TRBD1
V gene: TRBV9
CDR3 protein: ASSARQGISYEQY